These T cell receptor beta chains were read from a single sample in a study of cytomegalovirus exposure and HLA in healthy donors. Profiled with immunoSEQ multiplex PCR; TCRdb holds only in-frame clones, not every one. In total, the table holds about 42,000 clones. The sequenced sample was PBMCs. The receptors were gathered from a man younger than 45 in good health and CMV-seronegative. Both conserved end residues are part of each CDR3. A D gene is named only where the DNA matches it firmly.

>-|TRBJ2-7|TRBV7-6
CASSLTPQGNYEQYF
TGTGCCAGCAGCTTAACCCCCCAGGGAAACTACGAGCAGTACTTC
>TRBD2|TRBJ2-7|TRBV5-1
CASSPLAGSYEQYF
TGCGCCAGCAGCCCTCTAGCGGGGTCCTACGAGCAGTACTTC
>-|TRBJ1-1|TRBV7-2
CASSLRRGNTEAFF
TGTGCCAGCAGCCTTCGGCGAGGGAACACTGAAGCTTTCTTT
>-|TRBJ1-1|TRBV29-1
CSASGGTPEAFF
TGCAGCGCCTCCGGGGGGACACCTGAAGCTTTCTTT
>-|TRBJ1-1|TRBV30
CAWNLAGEGLSLNTEAFF
TGTGCCTGGAATTTGGCAGGGGAGGGTTTAAGCCTTAACACTGAAGCTTTCTTT
>-|TRBJ2-1|TRBV1
CTSLAGLAGDSRHNEQFF
TGCACCAGTCTTGCGGGACTAGCGGGAGATTCTAGGCACAATGAGCAGTTCTTC
>-|TRBJ1-2|TRBV13
CASRLQGAAGYGYTF
TGTGCCAGCAGATTACAGGGCGCAGCGGGCTATGGCTACACCTTC
>TRBD1|TRBJ2-3|TRBV5-1
CASSIGTGITDTQYF
TGCGCCAGCAGCATAGGGACAGGGATCACAGATACGCAGTATTTT
>TRBD1|TRBJ1-4|TRBV9
CASSVVDRVGEKLFF
TGTGCCAGCAGCGTAGTGGACAGGGTGGGCGAAAAACTGTTTTTT
>-|TRBJ2-7|TRBV27
CASSLAGWSREQYF
TGTGCCAGCAGTTTAGCGGGATGGTCGAGGGAGCAGTACTTC
>-|TRBJ1-3|TRBV5-4
CASSLGPGTGNTIYF
TGTGCCAGCAGCTTGGGTCCCGGGACTGGAAACACCATATATTTT
>TRBD1|TRBJ2-5|TRBV5-1
CASSSDGTAQETQYF
TGCGCCAGCAGCTCCGACGGGACAGCTCAAGAGACCCAGTACTTC
>TRBD1|TRBJ1-5|TRBV12-5
CASAQGQYSNQPQHF
TGTGCTAGTGCCCAGGGACAGTATAGCAATCAGCCCCAGCATTTT
>-|TRBJ2-1|TRBV5-1
CASSLGGRVDNEQFF
TGCGCCAGCAGCTTGGGGGGGCGGGTGGACAATGAGCAGTTCTTC
>TRBD1|TRBJ1-5|TRBV25-1
CASSDGQGGEPQHF
TGTGCCAGCAGCGACGGACAGGGCGGGGAGCCCCAGCATTTT
>-|TRBJ1-6|TRBV25-1
CASSVTESSPLHF
TGTGCCAGCAGTGTGACAGAGTCTTCACCCCTCCACTTT
>-|TRBJ2-7|TRBV5-1
CASSSGQTSSYEQYF
TGCGCCAGCAGCTCAGGACAGACGAGCTCCTACGAGCAGTACTTC
>-|TRBJ2-3|TRBV9
CASSVASTDTQYF
TGTGCCAGCAGCGTAGCATCCACAGATACGCAGTATTTT
>-|TRBJ1-1|TRBV18
CASSEGQNTEAFF
TGTGCCAGCTCAGAGGGACAGAACACTGAAGCTTTCTTT
>-|TRBJ2-3|TRBV18
CASSPGLAFTDTQYF
TGTGCCAGCTCACCCGGACTCGCCTTCACAGATACGCAGTATTTT
>TRBD2|TRBJ2-5|TRBV6-5
CASSYSLGLAQKTQYF
TGTGCCAGCAGTTACTCGTTGGGACTAGCTCAGAAGACCCAGTACTTC
>-|TRBJ2-2|TRBV5-1
CASSLRFANTGELFF
TGCGCCAGCAGCTTACGGTTCGCGAACACCGGGGAGCTGTTTTTT
>-|TRBJ2-5|TRBV19
CASSAGSKGTQYF
TGTGCCAGTAGTGCCGGGAGTAAGGGGACCCAGTACTTC
>-|TRBJ2-3|TRBV6-5
CASSYRGAIADTQYF
TGTGCCAGCAGTTATCGAGGAGCGATCGCAGATACGCAGTATTTT
>-|TRBJ1-4|TRBV6-5
CASRRSVATNEKLFF
TGTGCCAGCAGGCGGTCAGTTGCAACTAATGAAAAACTGTTTTTT
>TRBD1|TRBJ1-1|TRBV6-6
CASSLGTAKTEAFF
TGTGCCAGCAGCCTCGGGACAGCGAAAACTGAAGCTTTCTTT
>TRBD2|TRBJ2-3|TRBV7-2
CASSSTSGTDTQYF
TGTGCCAGCAGCTCGACTAGCGGCACAGATACGCAGTATTTT
>TRBD1|TRBJ1-5|TRBV4-2
CASSPPGSEGAQPQHF
TGTGCCAGCAGCCCCCCCGGTTCCGAGGGGGCCCAGCCCCAGCATTTT
>TRBD1|TRBJ1-2|TRBV4-1
CASSHEGAAGGYTF
TGCGCCAGCAGCCACGAGGGGGCGGCTGGGGGCTACACCTTC
>TRBD2|TRBJ2-7|TRBV6-5
CASEIRLAGGREQYF
TGTGCCAGCGAGATCAGACTAGCGGGAGGAAGGGAGCAGTACTTC
>-|TRBJ2-7|TRBV19
CASSIDWQRVYEQYF
TGTGCCAGTAGTATAGATTGGCAGCGAGTCTACGAGCAGTACTTC
>-|TRBJ2-7|TRBV6-5
CASSSGSYEQYF
TGTGCCAGCAGTTCCGGGTCCTACGAGCAGTACTTC
>-|TRBJ2-7|TRBV5-6
CASSLAGREQYF
TGTGCCAGCAGCTTGGCAGGAAGAGAGCAGTACTTC